A single count supports the clone carrying this T cell receptor (beta chain). Methods used by the authors: Scientists estimated how many nucleated cells there were by amplifying reference gene primers. Profiled with immunoSEQ multiplex PCR; TCRdb holds only in-frame clones, not every one. The V and J calls and clone size come from that table; D and trimming were worked out from the DNA. This table has 66,000 or so clones, around 84% appearing once. This sample was taken from a study of blood T cell repertoires in COVID-19. Study in general: Italy, Spain and the United States were the sources of the convalescent and acute COVID-19 samples. PBMCs, B-cell-depleted T cells, or T cells provided the cDNA or gDNA that made up the material.

This CDR3 region has 19 residues. Germline-derived CDR1 and CDR2 are SEHNR and FQNEAQ (reference sequence). The J segment lost 4 bases and the V segment lost 1 base, leaving 15 bases of the junction unmatched. The specimen sequenced was peripheral blood. This receptor was taken from a man aged 50-60 years with active COVID-19. V usage is TRBV7-9 and J usage is TRBJ2-5; 10 nucleotides agree with TRBD1. The CDR3 DNA sequence: TGTGCCAGCAGCTTAGGGCCAGACAACCGGGACAGGGGCAGAGAGACCCAGTACTTC. Its protein product is CASSLGPDNRDRGRETQYF.